Given below is one T cell receptor (beta chain) in context. The source of the sample is a study of blood T cell repertoires in COVID-19. Study context: PBMCs, B-cell-depleted T cells, or T cells were the source of the cDNA or gDNA that made up the material.

Methods used by the authors: Nucleated cell counts were estimated from reference gene primer amplification. TCRdb keeps only in-frame clones here, not all; method: immunoSEQ multiplex PCR. That table is the source of V, J and clone size, and D and trimming were worked out from the DNA. The repertoire holds about 250,000 clones, with around 90% as singletons. Germline lookup yields CDR1 KGHSH and CDR2 LQKENI. This CDR3 comprises 15 residues. The trim removed 4 bases at V and 3 bases at J, leaving 4 bases unmatched. Residents of 24 US areas, aged about 18 to 100 years, made up the participants. Cohorts were based on clinical histories the participants reported.

The clonotype comes from a woman aged 45-65 years who had recovered from COVID-19. The chain joins TRBV18 to TRBJ2-7; TRBD1 agrees at 12 bases. The sequenced sample consisted of PBMCs or T cells enriched from blood (not recorded which). CDR3 region: CASSQGTGGSYEQYF. The CDR3, as DNA: TGTGCCAGCTCACAGGGGACAGGGGGCAGCTACGAGCAGTACTTC.